Reported below is one T cell receptor (beta chain). Its antigen is as yet unknown. cDNA libraries for TRB were generated by 5' RACE incorporating UMI labels. Each CDR3 protein gets one entry in TCRdb, which reprocessed the 5' RACE reads and gives no DNA. Its table records 130,000 or so distinct CDR3 sequences. The sample is drawn from a study of CXCR3-negative and CXCR3-positive naive CD8 T cells. On the study more broadly: Roughly 1.5 +/- 0.3 million TRB reads came from each library, giving 130 million to 150 million in total. Broader study findings: Naive cells with CXCR3 showed TRB CDR3s that were more hydrophobic than those in CXCR3-negative naive cells. Comparison of naive CXCR3-negative and CXCR3-positive cells revealed similar TRBV-TRBJ usage, while memory cells differed.

Each CD8+ T cell subset was sorted in triplicate, over 250,000 cells each. The CDR3 is made up of 16 amino acids. Germline V CDR1 and CDR2: MNHEY, SVGAGI. Specimen: naive CXCR3- CD8+ T cells from blood. The subset: CD45RO-CCR7+CD27+CD95- naive CD8+ T cells lacking CXCR3 (TNR3-). J is TRBJ2-7 and V is TRBV6-5; TCRdb outputs TRBD2, but without DNA this stays unchecked. The receptor's source is a human donor in good health. Some clones in this sample may be carry-over from other donors' samples. The CDR3 loop is CASSREQGTPPYEQYF.